These T cell receptor beta chains were read from a single sample in a study of T cells in localized non-small cell lung cancer. Here immunoSEQ multiplex PCR was the method, and the copy in TCRdb shows in-frame clones only, minus some. The sample includes 61,000 or so clones, 86% seen only once; the top ten take less than 6%. The specimen was peripheral blood, collected before any cancer treatment. These receptors all stem from a woman between 35 and 75 years old with stage I lung adenocarcinoma. Both conserved end residues are part of each CDR3.

TRBV19 CASSIKTGTTEAFF
TRBV2 CASRTGEDSPLHF
TRBV19 CASARTPDTIYF
TRBV5-6 CASRSSGGRYSYEQYF
TRBV7-2 CASSLAGASGGEQYF
TRBV7-2 CASSLASGTGNTIYF
TRBV7-8 CASSLSPAGQTEAFF
TRBV7-9 CASSLDRTSNTEAFF
TRBV28 CASSSATGSNQPQHF
TRBV11-2 CASSLAGSSYEQYF
TRBV18 CASSLKKNTEAFF
TRBV7-6 CASSLVGEYPGNTIYF
TRBV19 CASSTGQASNQPQHF
TRBV5-1 CASSSGQGVPTGELFF
TRBV28 CASSRPPLAGGREQYF
TRBV12-5 CASGLEPSGKVYGYTF
TRBV7-9 CASSESGRLYDGYTF
TRBV29-1 CSVGERSTSTDTQYF
TRBV30 CAFRGALSGNTIYF
TRBV6-1 CASSRDRLGEQFF
TRBV11-3 CASSLDGRQNTEAFF
TRBV6-1 CASSEGRAGNTIYF
TRBV4-1 CASSPTGQGAGQPQHF
TRBV6-5 CASKKAGNQPQHF
TRBV11-3 CASSAGQGLGYTF
TRBV6-4 CASSADRGGLLTF
TRBV5-1 CASSPGLAGAGETQYF
TRBV7-6 CASSWGKVGGYTF
TRBV7-2 CASSLADRGGGVEKLFF
TRBV19 CASSISGYEQYF
TRBV6-1 CASSEALRGSEQPQHF
TRBV6-1 CASSEQENNEQFF
TRBV5-1 CASSITSGGNQETQYF
TRBV4-3 CASSQDLSQPQHF
TRBV7-9 CASSTGRTRGNTEAFF
TRBV10-3 CAISVRTGETQYF
TRBV30 CAWSTGQGDSPLHF
TRBV30 CACGGGPGNTIYF
TRBV7-2 CASNAGGSSYEQYF
TRBV5-6 CASSFPGKGGNYGYTF
TRBV6-1 CASSEWFAGKNIQYF
TRBV6-1 CASSPGQGNYGYTF
TRBV19 CATRTGTGDGYTF
TRBV9 CASGEGGGYEQYF
TRBV7-8 CASSLRTGGTDNSPLHF
TRBV7-2 CASSRTGDTEAFF